The next 7 T cell receptor beta chains were all read from a single sample in a study of cytomegalovirus exposure and HLA in healthy donors. Data came from immunoSEQ multiplex PCR; TCRdb stores just in-frame clones and leaves some out. The sample yields over 200,000 clones, just over 85% seen once. Sequencing was carried out using PBMCs. The receptor source for this set is a woman under 30 in good health and CMV-seronegative.

CDR3 residues: CASSIWAVDQPQHF. As DNA, the CDR3 is TGTGCCAGTAGTATATGGGCCGTGGATCAGCCCCAGCATTTT. V and J are TRBV19 and TRBJ1-5; D is unresolved. The CDR3 is 14 amino acids. Germline CDR1 LNHDA, CDR2 SQIVND (reference sequence). V gave up 2 bases and J gave up 5 bases, with 10 bases separating them.

This clone was observed a few times. The chain is built from TRBV21-1 and TRBJ1-5. TRBV21-1 is termed a pseudogene. The CDR3 sequence is 14 residues long. The CDR3 bases are TGTGCCAGCAGCAAAGAGACTCTTGGTGAGCCCCAGCATTTT. The encoded protein is CASSKETLGEPQHF.

This clone has a single count. This chain uses TRBV27 with TRBJ1-2, with a possible D match to TRBD1 (6 bases). The germline V and J ends were trimmed by 4 bases and 2 bases, with 20 bases remaining between them. The V gene's germline CDR1 is MNHEY and CDR2 SMNVEV (reference sequence). The CDR3 sequence is 17 residues long. This CDR3 is CASSSPSVQGPNYGYTF. The CDR3 nucleotides read TGTGCCAGCAGTTCCCCCTCTGTACAGGGCCCGAACTATGGCTACACCTTC.

The rearrangement uses TRBV18 and TRBJ2-1, with TRBD2 identical over 13 bases. This CDR3 has 18 residues. The germline V gene encodes CDR1 KGHSH and CDR2 LQKENI. Germline trimming cut 4 bases from V and 5 bases from J; bases unmatched to any gene: 11. The DNA for the CDR3 is TGTGCCAGCTCACGAAGCGCATTAACTAGCGGGAGGGACAATGAGCAGTTCTTC. Residues: CASSRSALTSGRDNEQFF.

The chain is built from TRBV7-3 and TRBJ2-7; tentative D call: TRBD2 (6 bases). V lost 1 base and J lost 2, with 12 bases in between. The CDR3 extends over 15 amino acids. The germline gives CDR1 SGHTA, CDR2 FQGTGA. Written as DNA, the CDR3 is TGTGCCAGCAGCTTAAAAGCGGGCACGGCCTACGAGCAGTACTTC. Amino acid sequence: CASSLKAGTAYEQYF.

In this sample, this clone turned up once. The chain joins TRBV11-2 to TRBJ2-1, with D perhaps matching TRBD1 (5 bases). Per the germline V gene, CDR1 is SGHAT and CDR2 is FQNNGV. The CDR3 totals 16 residues. V gave up 5 bases and J gave up 4 bases, with 18 bases separating them. The CDR3 loop reads CASSPEGLQGYNEQFF. The CDR3 DNA is TGTGCCAGCAGCCCCGAAGGTCTCCAGGGATACAATGAGCAGTTCTTC.

The chain carries TRBV4-2 and TRBJ2-7; 12 bases line up with TRBD2. CDR1 LGHNA and CDR2 YNFKEQ come from the germline V gene. Trimming at V came to 1 base and at J to 3 bases, leaving 10 bases not matched to a gene. The CDR3 has 18 residues. The CDR3 bases are TGTGCCAGCAGCCAAGGAGGGGGACTAGCGGGTTTAAACTACGAGCAGTACTTC. It yields the protein CASSQGGGLAGLNYEQYF.